This T cell receptor beta chain comes out of a study of T cells in Graves' hyperthyroidism and ophthalmopathy. Remarks on this clonotype: What it recognizes is unknown.

In the ophthalmopathy cohort, Clinical Activity Score was at least 3, NOSPECS grade at least 4, and duration under 3 months. Uncontrolled infections, other autoimmune diseases, pregnancy or lactation led to exclusion of patients. PBMCs came from more than 9 ml fresh peripheral blood. The CDR3 consists of 17 residues. Per germline, CDR1 SGHVS and CDR2 FQNEAQ. With V trimmed by 3 bases and J by 0 bases, 8 bases remained unmatched. RNA transcripts provided the source from which TCR beta CDR3 regions were amplified. The HTBI primer set was used in a first-round RT-PCR of the TCR CDR3. One entry per CDR3 protein, called by TCRdb with MiXCR from the multiplex PCR reads. This table has roughly 350,000 distinct CDR3 sequences, roughly an eighth appearing once. Study-level results: Blood samples included most of the expanded thyroid clonotypes exceeding 0.001.

The genes are TRBV7-8 and TRBJ1-2, with 9 bases lining up with TRBD1. This receptor was taken from a woman aged 40 to 55 with Graves' ophthalmopathy. The material sequenced was blood. CDR3 loop: CASSFSGTGPSNYGYTF. CDR3 nucleotide sequence: TGTGCCAGCAGCTTCTCCGGGACAGGGCCTTCTAACTATGGCTACACCTTC.